The clone carrying this T cell receptor (beta chain) was seen at least ten times. The antigen is undetermined. Germline CDR1 is DFQATT and CDR2 is SNEGSKA (reference sequence). The V gene end was trimmed by 5 bases and the J gene end by 3 bases; junction bases not matched to a gene: 13. This CDR3 is built from 17 residues. This record belongs to a study of early T cells in non-severe SARS-CoV-2 infection. Study-wide background: Alpha and beta chains were unpaired, from unsorted whole-blood bulk RNA.

Study-wide points: Sequences matched to VDJdb favored anti-spike CD8 responses, while private and CD4 specificities were missed.

Unique molecular identifiers tagged individual cDNA molecules. A single record per CDR3 protein comes from TCRdb applying MiXCR to the 5' RACE reads. Altogether roughly 38,000 distinct CDR3 sequences are present, 4.5% to 7.5% being singletons, with the ten largest covering 7.6%. Specimen: whole blood. The chain links TRBV20-1 to TRBJ2-3; 11 bases align to TRBD2. This TCR was sampled from an adult who was a healthcare worker with PCR-confirmed SARS-CoV-2 infection or an uninfected control (not recorded which). CDR3 nucleotides: TGCAGTGCTGCAGCCCCGCCGGGACTAGCGGTTACAGATACGCAGTATTTT. Translating it yields CSAAAPPGLAVTDTQYF.